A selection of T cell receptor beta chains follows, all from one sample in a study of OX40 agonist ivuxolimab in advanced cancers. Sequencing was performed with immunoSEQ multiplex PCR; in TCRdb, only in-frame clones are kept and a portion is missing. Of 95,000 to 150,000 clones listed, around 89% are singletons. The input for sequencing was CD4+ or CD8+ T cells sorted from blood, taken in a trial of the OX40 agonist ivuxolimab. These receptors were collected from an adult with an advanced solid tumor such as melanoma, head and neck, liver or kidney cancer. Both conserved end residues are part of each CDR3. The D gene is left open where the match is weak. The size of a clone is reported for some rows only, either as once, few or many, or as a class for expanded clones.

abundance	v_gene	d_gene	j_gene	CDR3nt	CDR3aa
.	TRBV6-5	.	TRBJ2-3	TGTGCCAGCGGACGGACCGCTCGGGATACGCAGTATTTT	CASGRTARDTQYF
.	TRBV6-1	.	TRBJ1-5	TGTGCCAGCAGTGAGGGGTCAGGCGGCGCACGTCAGCCCCAGCATTTT	CASSEGSGGARQPQHF
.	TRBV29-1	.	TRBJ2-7	TGCAGCGTTGAAGATCCCCTATCCTACGAGCAGTACTTC	CSVEDPLSYEQYF
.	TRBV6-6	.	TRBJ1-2	TGTGCCAGCAGTTACTCCTCGGTGGGGAACTATGGCTACACCTTC	CASSYSSVGNYGYTF
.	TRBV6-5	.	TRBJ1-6	TGTGCCAGCAGTTATATCCGGGACGGACTCGCGACCCTCCACTTT	CASSYIRDGLATLHF
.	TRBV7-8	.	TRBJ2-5	TGTGCCAGCAGCTTCGCCAACTCACACCGAGAGACCCAGTACTTC	CASSFANSHRETQYF
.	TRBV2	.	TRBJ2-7	TGTGCCAGCAGTGAAGCGCTGGAGGGTGGCGAGCAGTACTTC	CASSEALEGGEQYF
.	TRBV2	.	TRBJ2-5	TGTGCCAGCAGTACACAAGAGACCCAGTACTTC	CASSTQETQYF
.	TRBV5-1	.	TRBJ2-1	TGCGCCAGCAAAGCAGACTTCTACAATGAGCAGTTCTTC	CASKADFYNEQFF
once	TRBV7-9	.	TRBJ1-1	TGTGCCAGCAGCCTCCCGGCCATGAACACTGAAGCTTTCTTT	CASSLPAMNTEAFF
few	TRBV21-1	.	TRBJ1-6	TGTGCCAGCAGCACTGCCGGGACGCAAATTAATTCACCCCTCCACTTT	CASSTAGTQINSPLHF
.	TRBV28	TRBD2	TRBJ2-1	TGTGCCAGTATTGGAGCGGGACTAGCGGGCTCCTACAATGAGCAGTTCTTC	CASIGAGLAGSYNEQFF
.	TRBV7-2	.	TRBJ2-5	TGTGCCAGCAGCCCACGGGCCCCCCTAAAAGAGACCCAGTACTTC	CASSPRAPLKETQYF
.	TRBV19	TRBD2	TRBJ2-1	TGTGCCAGTACATCCGGGACTAGCGTCCCCAATGAGCAGTTCTTC	CASTSGTSVPNEQFF
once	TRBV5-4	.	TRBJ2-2	TGTGCCAGCTCGGTCTCAAACACCGGGGAGCTGTTTTTT	CASSVSNTGELFF
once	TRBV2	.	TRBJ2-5	TGTGCCAGCAGTGAAGTACTAGGGCGGCGGGAGACCCAGTACTTC	CASSEVLGRRETQYF
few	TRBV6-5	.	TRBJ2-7	TGTGCCAGCAGTTACGGGCAGGGTCTCAAGGAGCAGTACTTC	CASSYGQGLKEQYF
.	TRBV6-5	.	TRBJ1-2	TGTGCCAGCAGCCGCGGGAGTGGCTACACCTTC	CASSRGSGYTF
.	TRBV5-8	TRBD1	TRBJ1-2	TGTGCCAGCAGCTTTTTGCAGGGGGCCTCGCCCTATGGCTACACCTTC	CASSFLQGASPYGYTF
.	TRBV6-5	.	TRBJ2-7	TGTGCCAGCAGTGAGACAGACATGTACTACGAGCAGTACTTC	CASSETDMYYEQYF
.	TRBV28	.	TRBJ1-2	TGTGCCAGCAGAACAACAGGGCTGGGCTACACCTTC	CASRTTGLGYTF
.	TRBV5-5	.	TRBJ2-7	TGTGCCAGCAGCTTGGATGTGCGGACAGATATCTACGAGCAGTACTTC	CASSLDVRTDIYEQYF
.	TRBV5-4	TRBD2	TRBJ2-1	TGTGCCAGCAGCTTGACGACTAGCGGTAACAATGAGCAGTTCTTC	CASSLTTSGNNEQFF
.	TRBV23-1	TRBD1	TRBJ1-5	TGCGCCAGCAGTCAATCCGACAGGGGGGGACAGCCCCAGCATTTT	CASSQSDRGGQPQHF
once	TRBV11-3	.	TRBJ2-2	TGTGCCAGCAGCTTAGGAGGCACCGGGGAGCTGTTTTTT	CASSLGGTGELFF
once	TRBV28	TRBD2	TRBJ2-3	TGTGCCAGCCCCCCCCCAGGGAGGGGCACAGATACGCAGTATTTT	CASPPPGRGTDTQYF
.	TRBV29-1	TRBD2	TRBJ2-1	TGCAGCGGTAGCGGGGGGGCCGGAAGCTCCTACAATGAGCAGTTCTTC	CSGSGGAGSSYNEQFF
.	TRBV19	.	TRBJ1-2	TGTGCCAGTAGTCCCAGCAGTACTAACTATGGCTACACCTTC	CASSPSSTNYGYTF
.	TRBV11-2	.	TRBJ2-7	TGTGCCAGCAGCTTGTCGAGACAAGTCCCCTACGAGCAGTACTTC	CASSLSRQVPYEQYF
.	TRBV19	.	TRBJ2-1	TGTGCCAGTAGTATCATCAGGGGAGGGGAATACAATGAGCAGTTCTTC	CASSIIRGGEYNEQFF
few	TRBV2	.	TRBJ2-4	TGTGCCAGCAGTGAAAGCGCAGCCCTAAACATTCAGTACTTC	CASSESAALNIQYF
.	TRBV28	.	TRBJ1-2	TGTGCCAGCAGTTCCGGGGACGGGACTAATGAGGGCTACACCTTC	CASSSGDGTNEGYTF
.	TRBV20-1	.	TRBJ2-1	TGCAGTGGTCAGGGGTTTGGTGAGCAGTTCTTC	CSGQGFGEQFF
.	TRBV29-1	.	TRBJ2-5	TGCAGCGTCCCGTCGTTGGGGGGGGCGGAGACCCAGTACTTC	CSVPSLGGAETQYF
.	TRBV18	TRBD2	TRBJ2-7	TGTGCCAGCTCACCGGTGCTTAGCGGGGACGAGCAGTACTTC	CASSPVLSGDEQYF
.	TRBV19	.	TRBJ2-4	TGTGCCAGTAGTGGGCTACAGGGAGGGTCGACCAAAAACATTCAGTACTTC	CASSGLQGGSTKNIQYF
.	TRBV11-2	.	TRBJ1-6	TGTGCCAGCAGCCCTGGTTACAGCCTTTCACCCCTCCACTTT	CASSPGYSLSPLHF
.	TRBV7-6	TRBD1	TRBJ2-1	TGTGCCAGCAGCTTAGAGTCGGGACAGTGGAATGAGCAGTTCTTC	CASSLESGQWNEQFF
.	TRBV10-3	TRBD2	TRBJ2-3	TGTGCCATCAGTCAAGGACTAGCAACAGATACGCAGTATTTT	CAISQGLATDTQYF
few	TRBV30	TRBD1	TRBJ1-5	TGTGCCTGGAGTGCACGACCACAGGGGGGTGATCAGCCCCAGCATTTT	CAWSARPQGGDQPQHF
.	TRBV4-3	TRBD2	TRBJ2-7	TGCGCCAGCAGCCAAGGTCGGGGGGGCCAGCTCTGGAACGAGCAGTACTTC	CASSQGRGGQLWNEQYF
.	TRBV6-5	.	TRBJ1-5	TGTGCCAGCAGTCAAAGGGTTCAGCCCCAGCATTTT	CASSQRVQPQHF
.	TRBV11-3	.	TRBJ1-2	TGTGCCAGCAGCCCAGGGGATTCTAACTATGGCTACACCTTC	CASSPGDSNYGYTF
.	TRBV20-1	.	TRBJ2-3	TGCAGTGCTAGTGGGGCAGATACGCAGTATTTT	CSASGADTQYF
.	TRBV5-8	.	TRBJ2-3	TGTGCCAGCAGCTTAGCTACACGAGATACGCAGTATTTT	CASSLATRDTQYF
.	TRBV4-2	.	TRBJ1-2	TGTGCCAGCAGCCCCCCCTCCGGGCGGGGGAATTTGTATGGCTACACCTTC	CASSPPSGRGNLYGYTF
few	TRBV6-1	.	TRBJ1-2	TGTGCCAGCAGTGGACGCAGGGGCTATGGCTACACCTTC	CASSGRRGYGYTF
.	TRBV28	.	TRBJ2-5	TGTGCCAGCAGTAGGGGACGGAACCAAGAGACCCAGTACTTC	CASSRGRNQETQYF